This is a list of T cell receptor beta chains from one sample in a study of blood T cell repertoires in COVID-19. Measured with immunoSEQ multiplex PCR; TCRdb has only the in-frame clones, and not every one. The table has about 380,000 clones, around 89% seen once. Material: PBMCs or T cells enriched from blood (not recorded which). The receptors come from a young woman who had recovered from COVID-19. Each CDR3 is given with its conserved first and last residue. D genes are given only for firm matches.

V gene	D gene	CDR3 protein
TRBV2	-	CASSPMGDKGRNEQFF
TRBV4-2	-	CASSQEVHSGELFF
TRBV10-3	-	CAISEGAGTYGYTF
TRBV11-3	TRBD1	CASSSGQGGYTGELFF
TRBV4-2	-	CASSPRQATNEKLFF
TRBV9	-	CASSERGSGSTDTQYF
TRBV4-1	TRBD1	CACSQDSPRQGVRETQYF
TRBV5-1	-	CASSLDNYEQYF
TRBV7-8	-	CASSARPRSSGNTIYF
TRBV12-5	TRBD1	CASGLQGAGELFF
TRBV28	-	CASITGGKDYGYTF
TRBV2	TRBD1	CASSESRIGQGNSPLHF
TRBV9	TRBD1	CASRKGQAELYGYTF
TRBV10-3	-	CATWGAYEQYF
TRBV24-1	TRBD1	CATSDRQGAGTEAFF
TRBV3-1/TRBV3-2	TRBD1	CASSQGPPDRVGTGELFF
TRBV2	-	CASSRDKISNYGYTF
TRBV27	-	CASSFYGQSSYNSPLHF
TRBV6-5	-	CASGYLGLYNEQFF
TRBV27	TRBD1	CASRLGTDYEQYF
TRBV9	TRBD2	CASSAGTSGGAGEQFF
TRBV6-5	TRBD1	CAITGGPNEKLFF
TRBV5-1	-	CASSLRTVSTEAFF
TRBV7-2	-	CASSLGGSAGNTIYF
TRBV6-2/TRBV6-3	TRBD1	CASSFDRGGYTF
TRBV7-2	TRBD1	CASSLARTGPYEQYF
TRBV19	TRBD2	CASTPSGGAGDTQYF
TRBV5-6	-	CASSLRQTGPYYGYTF
TRBV12-2	-	CASRLTPQGADYGYTF
TRBV27	-	CASSWSGNTEAFF
TRBV7-9	-	CASFVIGGGYTF
TRBV19	TRBD1	CASFGQGRSSGNTIYF
TRBV9	-	CASSVNGGASYEQYF
TRBV7-9	-	CASSLEAVRSGNTIYF
TRBV12-3/TRBV12-4	TRBD1	CASSRTGNTEAFF
TRBV6-5	TRBD1	CATRRGQGRYEQYF
TRBV30	-	CAYGRGYTF
TRBV11-3	-	CASSSVMGQNEQFF
TRBV19	-	CASSKRTGNYGYTF
TRBV10-2	TRBD1	CASRPGQGKGRGNEQFF
TRBV13	-	CASSSRDWVDTQYF
TRBV6-5	TRBD1	CASSYSGQEIYGYTF
TRBV28	-	CASSLATGSMNTEAFF
TRBV25-1	TRBD1	CASRVQGSSYNEQFF
TRBV5-1	-	CASGVHHGLEGPPYEQYF
TRBV7-7	TRBD2	CASSQPGLANEQFF
TRBV2	-	CASTRRDTEAFF
TRBV5-1	-	CASSGGTNNSPLHF
TRBV11-3	TRBD1	CASSARPGTGVYEQYF
TRBV10-2	TRBD2	CASSGTSGGYNEQFF
TRBV28	-	CASSLRGFSSYEQYF
TRBV4-1	-	CASSQRQGPMNTEAFF